A single sample is the source of the 30 T cell receptor beta chains below, sequenced in a study of type 1 regulatory T cells. MiXCR was run by TCRdb on the reads, yielding one entry per CDR3 protein. The sample has about 68,000 distinct CDR3 sequences, 63% seen once. These receptors are not linked to any known antigen. The sample consisted of cultured T cells, either the whole culture or a sorted T cell fraction (not recorded which). Indicated subset: Tr1-enriched cell product generated in vitro against host alloantigens. The receptor set was obtained from a human donor in good health.

This rearrangement joins TRBV7-7 to TRBJ2-3; D unclear. In germline, CDR1 is SSHAT, CDR2 FNYEAQ (reference sequence). CDR3 size: 13 residues. Trimming removed 5 bases at V and 0 bases at J, with 6 bases between. CDR3 nucleotide sequence: TGTGCCAGCAGCCCGATCAGCACAGATACGCAGTATTTT. Its translation: CASSPISTDTQYF. The entire variable domain, with the rest obtained from reference TRBV7-7 and TRBJ2-3, is as follows: GAGVSQSPRYKVTKRGQDVTLRCDPISSHATLYWYQQALGQGPEFLTYFNYEAQPDKSGLPSDRFSAERPEGSISTLTIQRTEQRDSAMYRCASSPISTDTQYFGPGTRLTVL.

This clonotype turned up a few times. The rearrangement uses TRBV4-1 and TRBJ2-6; perhaps TRBD2 as D (6 bases). From germline, CDR1 is MGHRA and CDR2 YSYEKL. The CDR3 has 16 amino acids. The V end was cut by 0 bases, the J end by 2 bases, with 8 bases between. Written as DNA, the CDR3 is TGCGCCAGCAGCCAAGACGGGGGAACTGGGGCCAACGTCCTGACTTTC. This sequence encodes CASSQDGGTGANVLTF.

The chain couples TRBV27 to TRBJ1-1; D is ambiguous. V lost 2 bases and J lost 1, with 5 bases in between. Germline values: CDR1 MNHEY, CDR2 SMNVEV (reference sequence). The CDR3 loop spans 13 amino acids. The CDR3, as DNA: TGTGCCAGCAGTTTACCGGGGAACACTGAAGCTTTCTTT. Amino acid sequence: CASSLPGNTEAFF.

This clonotype was detected a few times. The DNA of the CDR3 is TGCGCCAGCAGCCAGGAACCGGGACGATTAACGAATGAGCAGTTCTTC. It specifies CASSQEPGRLTNEQFF. This chain joins TRBV4-3 and TRBJ2-1; D possibly uses TRBD1 or TRBD2 (5 bases each). This CDR3 has 16 residues. Germline values: CDR1 LGHNA, CDR2 YSLEER. Trimming took 3 bases from V and 7 from J, leaving 19 bases between them.

V and J are TRBV20-1 and TRBJ2-5; TRBD2 matches 12 bases. J gave up 4 bases and V 6 bases, and 6 bases lay outside the gene matches. Looked up from germline, CDR1 is DFQATT and CDR2 is SNEGSKA (reference sequence). CDR3 length equals 14 residues. CDR3 in amino acids: CSATSGGSGETQYF. The DNA of the CDR3 is TGCAGTGCAACTAGCGGGGGGTCAGGAGAGACCCAGTACTTC.

This clonotype was seen only a few times. The genes are TRBV20-1 and TRBJ2-1; D gene uncertain. This CDR3 is built from 11 residues. The germline CDR1 and CDR2 sequences are DFQATT and SNEGSKA (reference sequence). V gave up 2 bases and J gave up 5 bases, with 4 bases separating them. CDR3 nucleotide sequence: TGCAGTGCTAGACTAGACAATGAGCAGTTCTTC. It specifies CSARLDNEQFF.

In the case of this clonotype: A read error may account for a junction end that differs from germline. V is TRBV14 and J is TRBJ1-1, with D maybe TRBD1 (5 bases). The CDR3 spans 13 residues. CDR1 is SGHDN, CDR2 FVKESK, per germline. CDR3 loop: CVSSQDRNTEAFF. Here the CDR3 DNA reads TGTGTCAGCAGCCAAGACAGGAACACTGAAGCTTTCTTT.

The chain is built from TRBV6-5 and TRBJ1-3; tentative D call: TRBD1 (5 bases). The V gene lost 0 bases and the J gene lost 10 bases, with 22 bases spanning the gap. Germline CDR1 and CDR2: MNHEY and SVGAGI. The CDR3 consists of 17 residues. This CDR3 is CASSYSGNRGKERTIYF. In DNA, the CDR3 is TGTGCCAGCAGTTACTCAGGCAACCGGGGCAAGGAACGGACCATATATTTT.

CDR3 loop: CASSVGQGKNEKLFF. CDR3 in DNA: TGCGCCAGCAGCGTAGGACAGGGGAAGAATGAAAAACTGTTTTTT. The chain has TRBV5-1 and TRBJ1-4, with 9 bases fitting TRBD1. The germline V gene encodes CDR1 SGHRS and CDR2 YFSETQ. The CDR3 has 15 residues. V shed 4 bases, J shed 5 bases, and the junction held 6 bases outside the gene matches.

This rearrangement joins TRBV4-3 to TRBJ2-3; D is unresolved. The CDR3 is 14 amino acids. Trimming pared 5 bases from V and 2 bases from J, leaving 11 bases between. Germline values: CDR1 LGHNA, CDR2 YSLEER. The CDR3 loop reads CASSIWPYTDTQYF. DNA for the CDR3: TGCGCCAGCAGCATATGGCCCTACACAGATACGCAGTATTTT.

The chain recombines TRBV10-1 with TRBJ2-1; 7 positions match TRBD1. Germline V gene data show CDR1 as WNHNN and CDR2 as SYGVQD (reference sequence). J was trimmed by 0 bases and V by 5 bases; bases with no gene match: 4. The CDR3 sequence is 15 residues long. The CDR3 region has the DNA TGCGCCAGCAGTCTGGACAGGAACTCCTACAATGAGCAGTTCTTC. The encoded protein is CASSLDRNSYNEQFF.

This clonotype was recorded a few times. The rearrangement uses TRBV25-1 and TRBJ2-2; TRBD2 is a possible D gene (5 bases). CDR3 size: 14 residues. Germline CDR1 MGHDK, CDR2 SYGVNS. Between the trimmed V and J ends, which lost 6 bases and 0 bases, there was a span of 8 bases. The CDR3 coding sequence is TGTGCCAGCAGCGGGAACTCGAACACCGGGGAGCTGTTTTTT. Encoded protein: CASSGNSNTGELFF.

The rearrangement links TRBV7-8 to TRBJ2-5, with 8 bases that match TRBD1. The CDR3 has 13 amino acids. V lost 8 bases and J lost 3; bases outside the gene matches: 5. Germline-derived CDR1 and CDR2 are SGHVS and FQNEAQ. CDR3 protein: CASGATGEETQYF. The CDR3 nucleotides are TGTGCCAGCGGGGCGACAGGGGAAGAGACCCAGTACTTC.

The V gene is TRBV5-1, the J gene TRBJ2-7; 10 bases agree with TRBD2. There are 16 residues in the CDR3. Per the germline V gene, CDR1 is SGHRS and CDR2 is YFSETQ. J was trimmed by 0 bases and V by 7 bases; bases with no gene match: 10. In DNA form, the CDR3 reads TGCGCCAGCCGCCCCCAGGCTAGCGGGAGCTCCTACGAGCAGTACTTC. It is translated as CASRPQASGSSYEQYF.

In regard to this clonotype: An end of the junction differs from the germline gene, which may be a read error. The chain links TRBV3-1 to TRBJ2-1; D gene uncertain. The CDR3 runs to 12 residues. Germline V gives CDR1 LGHDT, CDR2 YNNKEL (reference sequence). DNA of the CDR3: TGTGCCAGCAGCCAAGCTGGGGATGAACAGTTCTTC. This translates into CASSQAGDEQFF.

This chain connects TRBV30 to TRBJ2-2; TRBD1 matches at 7 bases. Germline V lookup: CDR1 GTSNPN, CDR2 SVGIG (reference sequence). Trimming at V came to 2 bases and at J to 6 bases, leaving 9 bases not matched to a gene. This CDR3 has 15 amino acids. The CDR3 region is CAWSNTNRGAGELFF. DNA for the CDR3: TGTGCCTGGAGTAATACCAACAGGGGTGCCGGGGAGCTGTTTTTT.

This sequence joins TRBV20-1 and TRBJ1-1; a possible D gene is TRBD1 (6 bases). The CDR3 loop spans 13 amino acids. CDR1 DFQATT and CDR2 SNEGSKA come from the germline V gene (reference sequence). Trimming left V 2 bases short and J 1 base short, with 8 bases between. This chain's CDR3 is CSARNRANTEAFF. The DNA for the CDR3 is TGCAGTGCTAGAAACAGGGCGAACACTGAAGCTTTCTTT.

This clonotype was picked up one time. J is TRBJ2-7 and V is TRBV6-6; D may correspond to TRBD1 or TRBD2 (5 bases each). Looked up from germline, CDR1 is MNHNY and CDR2 is SVGAGI (reference sequence). V lost 8 bases, J lost 1 base, and 15 bases lay in between. The CDR3 extends over 14 amino acids. Written as DNA, the CDR3 is TGTGCCAGCCAGCTCGGGACGCCTTCCTACGAGCAGTACTTC. This codes for CASQLGTPSYEQYF.

This clonotype was detected a few times. The genes are TRBV28 and TRBJ1-5, with a tentative D call TRBD1 (6 bases). The CDR3 has 15 residues. From germline, CDR1 is MDHEN and CDR2 SYDVKM. The V end lost 1 base, the J end lost 5 bases, and 12 bases lay between the germline ends. The CDR3 nucleotides read TGTGCCAGCAGTTTATTAGAACAGGGACATCAGCCCCAGCATTTT. Translation gives CASSLLEQGHQPQHF.

The rearrangement joins TRBV12-5 to TRBJ2-5, with D possibly matching TRBD2 (6 bases). CDR3 length: 15 amino acids. V lost 5 bases, J lost 0 bases, and 13 bases lay in between. Germline CDR1 LGHNT, CDR2 FRNRAP. For the CDR3, the DNA is TGTGCTAGTGGTCCGGGGGACGGACACCAAGAGACCCAGTACTTC. Translated: CASGPGDGHQETQYF.

This chain links TRBV5-1 with TRBJ2-7; no definite D call. The CDR3 loop spans 14 amino acids. Between the trimmed V and J ends, which lost 0 bases and 1 base, there was a span of 8 bases. Germline values: CDR1 SGHRS, CDR2 YFSETQ. The CDR3 reads CASSLAGESYEQYF. The CDR3 nucleotides read TGCGCCAGCAGCTTGGCTGGCGAGTCCTACGAGCAGTACTTC.

A few counts support this clonotype. The J gene is TRBJ1-1, the V gene TRBV5-6; 8 nucleotides align to TRBD1. The V segment lost 5 bases and the J segment 6 bases; nucleotides outside the gene matches: 9. Germline lookup yields CDR1 SGHDT and CDR2 YYEEEE. The CDR3 is made up of 14 amino acids. Here the CDR3 DNA reads TGTGCCAGCAGACCCAGGGGGCCAGACGCTGAAGCTTTCTTT. It specifies CASRPRGPDAEAFF.

V is TRBV12-3 or TRBV12-4 and J is TRBJ2-7, with a possible D match to TRBD2 (6 bases). The CDR3 loop spans 12 amino acids. Trimming stripped 8 bases from V and 1 base from J, with 9 bases between. CDR3 region: CASGGESYEQYF. The CDR3 nucleotides read TGTGCCAGCGGAGGGGAGTCCTACGAGCAGTACTTC.

The V and J genes are TRBV15 and TRBJ2-5; the D gene is possibly TRBD1 (6 bases). Germline CDR1 reads LNHNV; CDR2 reads YYDKDF (reference sequence). With 0 bases removed from V and 2 bases from J, the gap between germline ends came to 19 bases. CDR3 length: 18 amino acids. This CDR3 reads CATSRDPSGVLRQETQYF. The CDR3 nucleotides read TGTGCCACCAGCAGAGATCCCTCAGGGGTTCTTCGGCAAGAGACCCAGTACTTC.

The chain employs TRBV10-3 and TRBJ2-5; D gene uncertain. CDR3 length: 14 amino acids. V was clipped by 0 bases and J by 6 bases, with 11 bases between them. CDR1 is ENHRY and CDR2 is SYGVKD in the germline V gene. The DNA for the CDR3 is TGTGCCATCAGTGAGTCCGCAGTTGGGAAGACCCAGTACTTC. Its protein product is CAISESAVGKTQYF.

The chain couples TRBV5-6 to TRBJ2-2; 8 nucleotides line up with TRBD2. Germline CDR1 SGHDT, CDR2 YYEEEE. The junction had 10 bases not matched to a gene; V was cut back by 6 bases and J by 3 bases. CDR3 size: 16 residues. Here the CDR3 DNA reads TGTGCCAGCACCACCTGGGGACTAGTGGACACCGGGGAGCTGTTTTTT. This codes for CASTTWGLVDTGELFF.

The genes are TRBV5-4 and TRBJ1-6; tentative D call: TRBD1 (6 bases). CDR3 size: 12 residues. Trimming pared 9 bases from V and 4 bases from J, leaving 8 bases between. Per germline, CDR1 SGHNT and CDR2 YYREEE (reference sequence). CDR3 region: CATGQYNSPLHF. The CDR3 region has the DNA TGTGCCACCGGACAGTATAATTCACCCCTCCACTTT.

This rearrangement joins TRBV29-1 to TRBJ1-3, with no clear D. V lost 2 bases and J lost 8, with 13 bases in between. The CDR3 runs 13 residues. Germline V gene data show CDR1 as SQVTM and CDR2 as ANQGSEA. CDR3 DNA: TGCAGCGTTGAAAACCCCGGGATAGACACCATATATTTT. It yields the protein CSVENPGIDTIYF.

V and J are TRBV7-3 and TRBJ2-1, with 9 bases matching TRBD2. The CDR3 has 15 residues. The V gene's germline CDR1 is SGHTA and CDR2 FQGTGA. After removal of 5 bases from V and 7 bases from J, the junction contained 9 bases not matched to a gene. The CDR3: CASSLSGSKVNEQFF. The CDR3 nucleotides are TGTGCCAGCAGCCTTAGCGGGAGTAAGGTGAATGAGCAGTTCTTC.

The gene calls are TRBV4-3 and TRBJ2-7; a possible D gene is TRBD2 (7 bases). Germline CDR1 and CDR2: LGHNA and YSLEER. This CDR3 is built from 15 residues. V lost 0 bases and J 5 bases, leaving 14 bases between the germline ends. In DNA form, the CDR3 reads TGCGCCAGCAGCCAAGATTATGGGAGGGGGGACGAGCAGTACTTC. It yields the protein CASSQDYGRGDEQYF.